One and the same sample provided the 28 T cell receptor beta chains below, sequenced in a study of cytomegalovirus exposure and HLA in healthy donors. The PCR was carried out with 60 Vbeta primers and 13 Jbeta primers. Measured with immunoSEQ multiplex PCR; TCRdb has only the in-frame clones, and not every one. The profile covers around 130,000 clones, with around 80% appearing a single time and about 1.7% taken by the ten largest. Sequences were obtained from PBMCs. The receptors were gathered from a woman aged 40 to 55 in good health and CMV-seronegative.

The J gene is TRBJ2-3, the V gene TRBV7-6; 11 positions agree with TRBD2. Germline CDR1 and CDR2: SGHVS and FNYEAQ. The CDR3 sequence is 16 residues long. V lost 3 bases, J lost 4 bases, and 6 bases stayed unmatched. The CDR3 protein is CASSLETSGAADTQYF. The CDR3 DNA reads as TGTGCCAGCAGCTTGGAGACTAGCGGGGCGGCAGATACGCAGTATTTT.

In DNA, the CDR3 is TGTGCCAGCTCACCACCCGCGGGGGAGCAGTTCTTC. Translation gives CASSPPAGEQFF. This chain links TRBV18 with TRBJ2-1; perhaps TRBD2 as D (6 bases). The ends were cut back, 0 bases at V and 10 bases at J, with 7 bases in the middle. Germline assignment: CDR1 KGHSH and CDR2 LQKENI. CDR3 length: 12 amino acids.

The chain combines TRBV2 with TRBJ2-2; 10 bases line up with TRBD2. This CDR3 spans 14 amino acids. CDR1 and CDR2 (germline): SNHLY, FYNNEI. Trimming removed 5 bases from V and 7 bases from J; junction bases left unmatched: 4. The CDR3 DNA is TGTGCCAGCAGTCAGCGGGAGGGCCTCGGGGAGCTGTTTTTT. Protein product: CASSQREGLGELFF.

The V and J genes are TRBV28 and TRBJ2-2, with 11 bases identical to TRBD2. With 0 bases clipped from V and 6 bases from J, the junction kept 6 bases outside the gene matches. The CDR3 contains 17 residues. Germline V CDR1 and CDR2: MDHEN, SYDVKM. The CDR3 bases are TGTGCCAGCAGTTTATGGGTGCTAGCGGGGGGTCCCGGGGAGCTGTTTTTT. Amino acid sequence: CASSLWVLAGGPGELFF.

The rearrangement uses TRBV2 and TRBJ1-4; weak D call: TRBD1 (5 bases). Germline CDR1 SNHLY, CDR2 FYNNEI. The V end lost 4 bases, the J end lost 5 bases, and 11 bases lay between the germline ends. The CDR3 has 14 amino acids. The CDR3 bases are TGTGCCAGCAGTGGGCAGGGTACGAATGAAAAACTGTTTTTT. Its translation is CASSGQGTNEKLFF.

This chain uses TRBV5-1 with TRBJ2-3; weak D call: TRBD1 (7 bases). Looked up from germline, CDR1 is SGHRS and CDR2 is YFSETQ. This CDR3 has 15 residues. Trimming cost V 3 bases and J 2 bases, with 13 bases left between them. CDR3 sequence reads: CASSSEGQSTDTQYF. The DNA for the CDR3 is TGCGCCAGCAGCTCGGAGGGACAGTCCACAGATACGCAGTATTTT.

This clone was recorded a few times. The chain links TRBV9 to TRBJ1-2; 8 positions match TRBD1. The trim removed 0 bases at V and 5 bases at J, leaving 3 bases unmatched. The CDR3 loop spans 14 amino acids. The germline V gene encodes CDR1 SGDLS and CDR2 YYNGEE. The CDR3 protein is CASSVVTGGYGYTF. CDR3 coding DNA: TGTGCCAGCAGCGTAGTTACAGGGGGTTATGGCTACACCTTC.

The rearrangement joins TRBV28 to TRBJ1-2; 7 nucleotides line up with TRBD1. The germline V gene has CDR1 MDHEN and CDR2 SYDVKM. The CDR3 runs 14 residues. J was trimmed by 2 bases and V by 10 bases; bases with no gene match: 10. The CDR3 here is CATGGTQVNYGYTF. The CDR3, as DNA: TGTGCCACAGGGGGGACACAAGTAAACTATGGCTACACCTTC.

This sequence joins TRBV7-9 and TRBJ2-3, with 7 positions matching TRBD2. The CDR3 contains 16 residues. With V trimmed by 8 bases and J by 3 bases, 14 bases remained unmatched. Germline CDR1 and CDR2: SEHNR and FQNEAQ (reference sequence). CDR3 sequence (DNA): TGTGCCAGCGGACCTTTAGCGGGTGGTGAGACAGATACGCAGTATTTT. Protein sequence: CASGPLAGGETDTQYF.

The rearrangement joins TRBV9 to TRBJ2-7, with 10 bases lining up with TRBD1. The V gene end was trimmed by 4 bases and the J gene end by 2 bases; junction bases not matched to a gene: 3. Germline CDR1 and CDR2: SGDLS and YYNGEE. The CDR3 is 14 residues long. CDR3 region: CASSTGTGAYEQYF. As DNA, the CDR3 is TGTGCCAGCAGCACCGGGACAGGGGCCTACGAGCAGTACTTC.

The chain carries TRBV15 and TRBJ1-5; 8 bases are a match to TRBD1. Germline V CDR1 and CDR2: LNHNV, YYDKDF (reference sequence). V shed 1 base and J 4 bases; nucleotides not matched to a gene: 0. This CDR3 has 14 residues. The DNA for the CDR3 is TGTGCCACCAGCAGAGGGACAGGGAATCAGCCCCAGCATTTT. Amino acids: CATSRGTGNQPQHF.

The CDR3 DNA follows: TGTGCCAGTAGTACTGGACAGGTAGTGTTCTTC. This codes for CASSTGQVVFF. The chain couples TRBV19 to TRBJ2-1, with 7 bases identical to TRBD1. In germline, CDR1 is LNHDA, CDR2 SQIVND (reference sequence). This CDR3 has 11 residues. The J segment lost 15 bases and the V segment lost 4 bases, leaving 6 bases of the junction unmatched.

The chain links TRBV28 to TRBJ1-2; D is undetermined. V dropped 4 bases and J dropped 4 bases, with 13 bases sitting between them. In germline, CDR1 is MDHEN, CDR2 SYDVKM. This CDR3 contains 14 residues. The CDR3 DNA sequence: TGTGCCAGCAGTTCGGCAGGTGCAAGCTATGGCTACACCTTC. Its protein product is CASSSAGASYGYTF.

The CDR3 coding sequence is TGTGCCAGCAGTGATCGGGACAGGTCATCCGGGGAGCTGTTTTTT. Encoded protein: CASSDRDRSSGELFF. The gene calls are TRBV2 and TRBJ2-2; TRBD1 matches 8 bases. V gave up 3 bases and J gave up 6 bases; unmatched junction bases: 6. This CDR3 is 15 amino acids long. Germline-derived CDR1 and CDR2 are SNHLY and FYNNEI.

The V and J genes are TRBV7-9 and TRBJ2-5; tentatively, D is TRBD1 (6 bases). V lost 5 bases to trimming and J lost 1 base, with 8 bases between them. The CDR3 runs 13 residues. CDR1 and CDR2 (germline): SEHNR, FQNEAQ (reference sequence). CDR3 region: CASSQDSQETQYF. DNA of the CDR3: TGTGCCAGCAGCCAGGACAGCCAAGAGACCCAGTACTTC.

This sequence joins TRBV5-1 and TRBJ1-1; 7 bases are shared with TRBD1. CDR1 and CDR2 (germline): SGHRS, YFSETQ. Trimming cost V 0 bases and J 5 bases; bases outside gene matches: 7. This CDR3 spans 15 amino acids. The CDR3 protein is CASSLEGRGETEAFF. CDR3 in DNA: TGCGCCAGCAGCTTGGAGGGCAGGGGGGAGACTGAAGCTTTCTTT.

J is TRBJ1-3 and V is TRBV6-1; weak D call: TRBD1 (6 bases). The CDR3 spans 14 residues. Trimming left V 1 base short and J 6 bases short, with 10 bases between. The germline CDR1 and CDR2 sequences are MNHNS and SASEGT. CDR3 nucleotide sequence: TGTGCCAGCAGTGAAGGGGGGCAGTTAAACACCATATATTTT. Encoded protein: CASSEGGQLNTIYF.

The rearrangement joins TRBV28 to TRBJ1-6; 8 positions match TRBD1. Germline CDR1 is MDHEN and CDR2 is SYDVKM. The J segment lost 8 bases and the V segment lost 5 bases, leaving 8 bases of the junction unmatched. CDR3 length: 15 residues. The CDR3 protein is CASSVQGQGDSPLHF. The DNA for the CDR3 is TGTGCCAGCAGTGTACAAGGACAGGGCGATTCACCCCTCCACTTT.

This clone was seen just once. The V and J genes are TRBV15 and TRBJ2-7; 7 bases line up with TRBD2. The germline CDR1 and CDR2 sequences are LNHNV and YYDKDF (reference sequence). This CDR3 has 16 amino acids. V dropped 0 bases and J dropped 0; count of bases not matched to a gene: 5. CDR3 in amino acids: CATSRDRASGSYEQYF. In DNA form, the CDR3 reads TGTGCCACCAGCAGAGATCGAGCTAGCGGCTCCTACGAGCAGTACTTC.

V gene TRBV7-9 combines with J gene TRBJ2-2; weak D call: TRBD1 (6 bases). The CDR3 totals 16 residues. V lost 5 bases and J lost 5, with 18 bases in between. CDR1 SEHNR and CDR2 FQNEAQ come from the germline V gene (reference sequence). CDR3 loop: CASSPGPRGETGELFF. For the CDR3, the DNA is TGTGCCAGCAGCCCTGGGCCCAGGGGAGAAACCGGGGAGCTGTTTTTT.

V gene TRBV9 combines with J gene TRBJ1-6; D remains ambiguous. V gave up 4 bases and J gave up 8 bases, with 7 bases separating them. The CDR3 is 12 residues long. Germline CDR1 SGDLS, CDR2 YYNGEE. The CDR3 DNA reads TGTGCCAGCAGCCCTTTCGATTCACCCCTCCACTTT. As protein: CASSPFDSPLHF.

In regard to this clone: This same CDR3 is encoded by further DNA sequences in the sample. The chain combines TRBV10-1 with TRBJ1-1; D unclear. CDR1 and CDR2 (germline): WNHNN, SYGVQD (reference sequence). CDR3 size: 13 residues. V was pared by 7 bases and J by 0 bases, with 9 bases between. In DNA form, the CDR3 reads TGCGCCAGCAAGGAGGCAGTGAACACTGAAGCTTTCTTT. Translation: CASKEAVNTEAFF.

Written as DNA, the CDR3 is TGTGCCAGCAGCGTAAGCCCGGGACTAGCGGGTGTCAATGAGCAGTTCTTC. It yields the protein CASSVSPGLAGVNEQFF. The chain employs TRBV9 and TRBJ2-1; 12 nucleotides align to TRBD2. Germline trimming cut 1 base from V and 6 bases from J; bases unmatched to any gene: 8. Germline CDR1 is SGDLS and CDR2 is YYNGEE. The CDR3 contains 17 residues. Complete variable domain (other parts from reference TRBV9 and TRBJ2-1): DSGVTQTPKHLITATGQRVTLRCSPRSGDLSVYWYQQSLDQGLQFLIQYYNGEERAKGNILERFSAQQFPDLHSELNLSSLELGDSALYFCASSVSPGLAGVNEQFFGPGTRLTVL.

V gene TRBV18 combines with J gene TRBJ2-5, with TRBD1 identical over 10 bases. The J call may not be correct, given that the DNA end is closer to TRBJ2-7. This CDR3 spans 17 amino acids. Germline V CDR1 and CDR2: KGHSH, LQKENI. The CDR3 loop reads CASSHISGTGVLYEQYF. DNA of the CDR3: TGTGCCAGCTCACATATATCGGGGACAGGGGTCCTCTACGAGCAGTACTTC.

The chain has TRBV27 and TRBJ2-1, with a weak D call TRBD2 (5 bases). The CDR3 spans 15 residues. V shed 2 bases and J shed 2 bases, with 10 bases lying between them. Germline assignment: CDR1 MNHEY and CDR2 SMNVEV (reference sequence). The DNA of the CDR3 is TGTGCCAGCAGTTTAACGGGGAGTACCTACAATGAGCAGTTCTTC. The encoded protein is CASSLTGSTYNEQFF.

The chain joins TRBV7-8 to TRBJ1-4; TRBD1 matches at 8 bases. There are 17 residues in the CDR3. Looked up from germline, CDR1 is SGHVS and CDR2 is FQNEAQ. The junction had 11 bases not matched to a gene; V was cut back by 5 bases and J by 3 bases. DNA of the CDR3: TGTGCCAGCAGCCGAAATACCTTGGACAGGGCTAATGAAAAACTGTTTTTT. Amino acids: CASSRNTLDRANEKLFF.

The rearrangement joins TRBV10-3 to TRBJ2-7; 8 bases align to TRBD1. In germline, CDR1 is ENHRY, CDR2 SYGVKD. Germline trimming cut 4 bases from V and 3 bases from J; bases unmatched to any gene: 2. CDR3 length: 13 amino acids. The chain's CDR3 is CAISAGGSYEQYF. DNA of the CDR3: TGTGCCATCAGTGCAGGGGGCAGCTACGAGCAGTACTTC.

The CDR3 protein is CASSPTASEQYF. The CDR3 bases are TGTGCCAGCAGCCCGACAGCCTCCGAGCAGTACTTC. The chain joins TRBV11-2 to TRBJ2-7, with a weak D call TRBD1 (5 bases). The germline CDR1 and CDR2 sequences are SGHAT and FQNNGV. Trimming took 5 bases from V and 6 from J, leaving 11 bases between them. The CDR3 has 12 residues.